This entry describes one T cell receptor beta chain. The antigen is not known. Only in-frame clones appear in the TCRdb table, and some are missing; sequencing was by immunoSEQ multiplex PCR. The data contain roughly 100,000 clones, approximately 91% of them singletons. This record belongs to a study of T cell responses to AZD1222 COVID-19 vaccine. Looking at the study overall: Second doses were pooled across both intervals (about 4 or about 12 weeks).

Trimming removed 4 bases from V and 1 base from J; junction bases left unmatched: 9. The CDR3 sequence is 17 residues long. Germline lookup yields CDR1 LNHDA and CDR2 SQIVND (reference sequence). Study results and caveats: Females outnumbered males among donors, who were mostly white British; clonal diversity was possibly underestimated.

This clonotype was sampled from an adult in good health. The sequencing here drew on peripheral blood, taken on day 0 of AZD1222 vaccination. V and J are TRBV19 and TRBJ2-2, with 7 bases identical to TRBD2. CDR3 nucleotides: TGTGCCAGTAGTACCCCCCGGGGGGATTTGAACACCGGGGAGCTGTTTTTT. Protein sequence: CASSTPRGDLNTGELFF. The variable domain in full, completed from reference TRBV19 and TRBJ2-2, reads DGGITQSPKYLFRKEGQNVTLSCEQNLNHDAMYWYRQDPGQGLRLIYYSQIVNDFQKGDIAEGYSVSREKKESFPLTVTSAQKNPTAFYLCASSTPRGDLNTGELFFGEGSRLTVL.